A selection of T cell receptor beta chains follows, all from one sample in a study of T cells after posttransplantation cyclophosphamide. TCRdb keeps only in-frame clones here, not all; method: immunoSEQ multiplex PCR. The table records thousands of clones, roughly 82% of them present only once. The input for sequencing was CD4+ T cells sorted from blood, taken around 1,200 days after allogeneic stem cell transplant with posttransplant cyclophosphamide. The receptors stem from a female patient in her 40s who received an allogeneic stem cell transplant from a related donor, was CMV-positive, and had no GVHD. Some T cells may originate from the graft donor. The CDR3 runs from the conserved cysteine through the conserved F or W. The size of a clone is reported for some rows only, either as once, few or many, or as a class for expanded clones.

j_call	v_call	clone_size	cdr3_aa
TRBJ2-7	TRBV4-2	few	CASSQEPSYEQYF
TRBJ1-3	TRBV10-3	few	CAARGHGQTGNTIYF
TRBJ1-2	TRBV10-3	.	CAITNRTGNRTF
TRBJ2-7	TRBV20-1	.	CSARDRLRQYF
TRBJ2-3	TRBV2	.	CASSAQGFSTDTQYF
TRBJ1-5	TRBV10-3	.	CAISGELGSNQPQHF
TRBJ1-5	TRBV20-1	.	CSAFNQFQHF
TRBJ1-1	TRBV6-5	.	CASSYLTGGRTEAFF
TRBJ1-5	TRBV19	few	CASKSGSSGQPQHF
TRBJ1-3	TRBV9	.	CASSGVGDSSGNTIYF